The 10 T cell receptor beta chains reported below all come from one sample, sequenced in a study of T cell repertoires in cytomegalovirus infection. One entry per CDR3 protein, called by TCRdb with MiXCR from the reads. The table records 450,000 to 600,000 distinct CDR3 sequences, around 35% of them present only once. These receptors have no known antigen. The material was cultured PBMCs, obtained from culture after CMV antigen stimulation. These receptors were obtained from a human donor in good health (CMV status not recorded). Some clones in this sample may be carry-over from other donors' samples.

This clonotype was detected only a few times. The chain uses TRBV25-1 and TRBJ1-1; no clear D gene. V gave up 5 bases and J gave up 4 bases, with 11 bases separating them. CDR3 size: 13 residues. Germline CDR1 is MGHDK and CDR2 is SYGVNS. The CDR3: CASSLQESTEAFF. Here the CDR3 DNA reads TGTGCCAGCAGTCTGCAGGAGTCCACTGAAGCTTTCTTT.

This clonotype was observed at least ten times. The chain uses TRBV4-1 and TRBJ2-5; the D gene is possibly TRBD2 (5 bases). The CDR3 totals 14 residues. The V and J ends lost 1 base and 2 bases respectively, with 8 bases between them. Germline V gives CDR1 MGHRA, CDR2 YSYEKL. For the CDR3, the DNA is TGCGCCAGCAGCCAAGGGACGGGACAAGAGACCCAGTACTTC. Translation gives CASSQGTGQETQYF.

The rearrangement joins TRBV6-6 to TRBJ1-2, with unresolved D. In germline, CDR1 is MNHNY, CDR2 SVGAGI (reference sequence). V dropped 6 bases and J dropped 3 bases, with 11 bases sitting between them. CDR3 length: 13 residues. In DNA, the CDR3 is TGTGCCAGCAGCCGGACGGACTACTATGGCTACACCTTC. Translation gives CASSRTDYYGYTF.

The chain recombines TRBV20-1 with TRBJ2-6; 12 bases are shared with TRBD2. The J segment lost 0 bases and the V segment lost 7 bases, leaving 1 base of the junction unmatched. This CDR3 has 15 residues. The germline gives CDR1 DFQATT, CDR2 SNEGSKA (reference sequence). The CDR3 DNA is TGCAGTGGGACTAGCGGGGACTCTGGGGCCAACGTCCTGACTTTC. This translates into CSGTSGDSGANVLTF.

This clonotype was seen many times. V is TRBV6-2 or TRBV6-3 and J is TRBJ2-1, with 13 bases that match TRBD2. V gave up 4 bases and J gave up 0 bases; unmatched junction bases: 9. The CDR3 spans 19 residues. Germline lookup yields CDR1 MNHEY and CDR2 SVGEGT. In nucleotides, the CDR3 is TGTGCCAGCAGTTCCCTGGGACTAGCGGGATTCAGCTCCTACAATGAGCAGTTCTTC. It translates to CASSSLGLAGFSSYNEQFF.

V usage is TRBV7-3 and J usage is TRBJ1-4, with D tentatively TRBD1 (6 bases). The V and J ends lost 10 bases and 0 bases respectively, with 21 bases between them. The CDR3 contains 17 residues. The germline gives CDR1 SGHTA, CDR2 FQGTGA. The CDR3 sequence is CANKGGGIWSTNEKLFF. For the CDR3, the DNA is TGTGCCAACAAAGGAGGGGGAATCTGGTCAACTAATGAAAAACTGTTTTTT. Full variable domain (outside the CDR3, taken from reference TRBV7-3 and TRBJ1-4): GAGVSQTPSNKVTEKGKYVELRCDPISGHTALYWYRQSLGQGPEFLIYFQGTGAADDSGLPNDRFFAVRPEGSVSTLKIQRTERGDSAVYLCANKGGGIWSTNEKLFFGSGTQLSVL.

The chain couples TRBV11-2 to TRBJ1-4; possibly TRBD1 for D (5 bases). The CDR3 loop spans 16 amino acids. Germline assignment: CDR1 SGHAT and CDR2 FQNNGV. The ends were cut back, 0 bases at V and 6 bases at J, with 14 bases in the middle. The CDR3 DNA is TGTGCCAGCAGCTTAGACCGGGCAACAGGAGATGAAAAACTGTTTTTT. This gives the protein CASSLDRATGDEKLFF.

In this sample, this clonotype turned up a few times. The genes are TRBV28 and TRBJ2-7, with 11 bases that match TRBD2. The ends lost 6 bases at V and 4 bases at J; junction bases unmatched: 11. CDR3 length: 16 residues. CDR1 is MDHEN and CDR2 is SYDVKM in the germline V gene. For the CDR3, the DNA is TGTGCCAGCAGGGGAACTAGCGGGAGAACGGCGTACGAGCAGTACTTC. Translated: CASRGTSGRTAYEQYF.

The rearrangement links TRBV28 to TRBJ2-1, with TRBD2 matching over 9 bases. The germline V gene encodes CDR1 MDHEN and CDR2 SYDVKM. With V trimmed by 2 bases and J by 8 bases, 7 bases remained unmatched. The CDR3 loop spans 15 amino acids. The CDR3 nucleotides are TGTGCCAGCAGTTTACAGGCTAGCGGGACTCATGAGCAGTTCTTC. Translation gives CASSLQASGTHEQFF. Full variable domain (remainder filled in from reference TRBV28 and TRBJ2-1): DVKVTQSSRYLVKRTGEKVFLECVQDMDHENMFWYRQDPGLGLRLIYFSYDVKMKEKGDIPEGYSVSREKKERFSLILESASTNQTSMYLCASSLQASGTHEQFFGPGTRLTVL.

The chain is built from TRBV6-5 and TRBJ2-1; 7 nucleotides line up with TRBD2. V lost 5 bases, J lost 2 bases, and 6 bases stayed unmatched. Germline V gene sequence: CDR1 MNHEY, CDR2 SVGAGI. CDR3 length: 15 residues. CDR3 bases: TGTGCCAGCAGTACCCGGGAGGTACCCTACAATGAGCAGTTCTTC. It yields the protein CASSTREVPYNEQFF.